This entry concerns a single T cell receptor beta chain. It lacks a known antigen. Nothing much larger sits one base from this clone, and base qualities are not available. The sample is drawn from a study of blood T cell repertoires in COVID-19 (dated by TCRdb to the early 2020s). As for the study more broadly: Samples from collaborators originated in the United States, Italy and Spain and spanned both the acute and convalescent phases of COVID-19. Where available, HLA class I and class II types were taken from metadata supplied by the sample provider and were not determined by assay-based typing. The samples were drawn from the first 160 participants of the ongoing ImmuneRACE study and from 1,200 or so subjects provided by 6 global collaborators. Subjects who had been exposed to COVID-19, were actively infected with it, or had recovered from it provided the deeply sampled blood TCRbeta repertoires that made up the dataset. The sample metadata nearly always contained a de-identified subject ID, COVID-19 status, age in years and sex. The material from the prospective study consisted of cDNA or gDNA derived from T cells, B-cell-depleted T cells, or PBMCs. The repertoires were made available in a free public database intended to serve as a resource for research on the immune response to SARS-CoV-2. Results and caveats for the whole study, not just this receptor: The quantity of clinical and demographic metadata differed by source and by participant and was supplied without curation.

One collaborating source in Seattle enrolled patients while the patients were actively infected and followed the patients over time throughout the course of disease. Each collaborating institution followed its own protocols to collect whole blood in K2EDTA tubes. For TCRbeta analysis, collaborators shipped samples as frozen whole blood, isolated PBMCs, or DNA extracted from either of those sample types. The immunoSEQ Assay, a bias-controlled multiplex PCR, was used to amplify TCRbeta CDR3 regions from genomic DNA. The source study handled its data this way. Nucleated cell counts per sample were estimated from amplification of reference gene primers within the assay. Sequence reads were collapsed and filtered to measure the absolute abundance of every unique TCRbeta CDR3 rearrangement. For each sample, productive Simpson clonality was calculated as the square root of Simpson's diversity index over productive rearrangements. Imported from immuneACCESS, the table was reduced by TCRdb to in-frame sequences with V and J called. These copies leave out some clones; in studies compared against another copy, an unresolved V gene accounts for under half, and the cause of the remainder is not known. V, J and clone size are those of that table, while D and trimming were read from the DNA. Present in this sample are some 240,000 clones, 82% of which were seen just once. 5.2% of the sample comes from the top ten.

The CDR1 and CDR2 encoded by the germline V gene are WSHSY and SAAADI. Between the V and J ends, shortened by 3 bases and 6 bases respectively, the junction contains 6 bases. The CDR3 runs 13 amino acids, cysteine and phenylalanine included. This entry keeps only the CDR3 DNA: 39 bases, framed from base 1. This sequence originates from a woman in her 70s with COVID-19, enrolled during active disease. The sample was peripheral blood. This chain is built from TRBV10-2 and TRBJ1-6; possibly the D gene is TRBD1, per 5 matching bases. The CDR3 protein: CASSEGVNSPLHF. The bases read TGCGCCAGCAGTGAAGGGGTTAATTCACCCCTCCACTTT.